The 30 T cell receptor beta chains presented below share a single source sample, sequenced in a study of regulatory T cells in long-lasting Graves disease. Assembly of TCR beta libraries relied on iRepertoire HTBI primers together with Arm-PCR of CDR3 regions. A single record per CDR3 protein comes from TCRdb applying MiXCR to the multiplex PCR reads. The sample contains more than 650,000 distinct CDR3 sequences, around 30% of which appear only once. Time point here: persistent/refractory GD, antithyroid drugs over 5 years with positive TRAb. PBMCs provided the RNA from which the TCR library was made. This material consisted of peripheral blood mononuclear cells (PBMCs), taken when the disease was refractory, from a patient treated with antithyroid drugs. The receptors were sampled from a female donor with Graves disease.

This sequence joins TRBV6-1 and TRBJ2-1; the D gene is possibly TRBD2 (5 bases). With the DNA end fitting TRBJ2-5 better, the J assignment may be wrong. The CDR3 has 16 residues. CDR1 MNHNS and CDR2 SASEGT come from the germline V gene. The CDR3 region has the DNA TGTGCCAGCAGCCTTGGGCTAGTCGGGATCCAAGAGACCCAGTACTTC. Translation: CASSLGLVGIQETQYF.

This clonotype has a count of ten or more. The chain couples TRBV13 to TRBJ2-7; 10 bases agree with TRBD2. V trimming: 2 bases; J trimming: 3 bases; junction bases outside the gene matches: 4. CDR1 PRHDT and CDR2 FYEKMQ come from the germline V gene (reference sequence). CDR3 length: 15 amino acids. In nucleotides, the CDR3 is TGTGCCAGCAGCTTAACTAGCGGGACGTTCTACGAGCAGTACTTC. As protein: CASSLTSGTFYEQYF.

This clonotype occurred a few times. In DNA form, the CDR3 reads TGTGCCAGTAGTGCGACAGGGGCAATCGGCTACACCTTC. Residues: CASSATGAIGYTF. J is TRBJ1-2 and V is TRBV19, with 8 positions matching TRBD1. The length of the CDR3 is 13 residues. V lost 5 bases to trimming and J lost 8 bases; unmatched junction nucleotides: 7. CDR1 and CDR2 from the germline V gene are LNHDA and SQIVND (reference sequence).

The sample holds a few counts of this clonotype. This chain connects TRBV3-1 to TRBJ2-7, with 7 bases fitting TRBD1. The CDR3 has 15 residues. V gave up 5 bases and J gave up 6 bases; unmatched junction bases: 13. The V gene's germline CDR1 is LGHDT and CDR2 YNNKEL (reference sequence). The CDR3: CASSTSSTGDAEQYF. CDR3 in DNA: TGTGCCAGCAGCACCTCCTCCACAGGGGACGCCGAGCAGTACTTC.

This clonotype was found a few times. The chain employs TRBV9 and TRBJ1-4, with D possibly matching TRBD1 (6 bases). The germline gives CDR1 SGDLS, CDR2 YYNGEE. Trimming removed 4 bases at V and 6 bases at J, with 13 bases between. This CDR3 comprises 14 residues. CDR3 sequence (DNA): TGTGCCAGCAGCCTTACAGGGCTGGATGAAAAACTGTTTTTT. Translating gives CASSLTGLDEKLFF. The full variable domain, completed using reference TRBV9 and TRBJ1-4, is DSGVTQTPKHLITATGQRVTLRCSPRSGDLSVYWYQQSLDQGLQFLIQYYNGEERAKGNILERFSAQQFPDLHSELNLSSLELGDSALYFCASSLTGLDEKLFFGSGTQLSVL.

The CDR3 bases are TGCAGTGCTAGAGTAGCGGGAGGGCCCCTCTACGAGCAGTACTTC. Translated, it gives CSARVAGGPLYEQYF. The V and J genes are TRBV20-1 and TRBJ2-7; the match to TRBD2 covers 11 bases. This CDR3 is built from 15 residues. The V gene end was trimmed by 1 base and the J gene end by 3 bases; junction bases not matched to a gene: 5. The germline V gene has CDR1 DFQATT and CDR2 SNEGSKA (reference sequence).

This clonotype was counted at least ten times. The J gene is TRBJ1-5, the V gene TRBV28; D call uncertain. This CDR3 is 12 amino acids long. The germline V gene encodes CDR1 MDHEN and CDR2 SYDVKM. Trimming cost V 1 base and J 5 bases, with 3 bases left between them. The CDR3 loop reads CASSLLDQPQHF. CDR3 nucleotides: TGTGCCAGCAGTTTATTGGATCAGCCCCAGCATTTT.

V gene TRBV13 combines with J gene TRBJ2-3, with 8 bases aligning to TRBD2. This CDR3 is 15 amino acids long. Germline trimming cut 2 bases from V and 5 bases from J; bases unmatched to any gene: 6. Germline loops: CDR1 PRHDT, CDR2 FYEKMQ (reference sequence). The CDR3 is CASSLNSGIRDTQYF. The CDR3 DNA reads as TGTGCCAGCAGCTTAAATAGCGGGATTAGAGATACGCAGTATTTT.

The V and J genes are TRBV28 and TRBJ2-7; unclear D gene. The germline V and J ends were trimmed by 6 bases and 5 bases, with 17 bases remaining between them. Germline-derived CDR1 and CDR2 are MDHEN and SYDVKM. CDR3 length: 14 amino acids. The CDR3 here is CASSLSEAPHEQYF. CDR3 nucleotide sequence: TGTGCCAGCAGCTTGTCAGAGGCTCCCCACGAGCAGTACTTC.

This clonotype appeared many times. The rearrangement uses TRBV7-9 and TRBJ1-1; no definite D call. The length of the CDR3 is 11 residues. Germline V lookup: CDR1 SEHNR, CDR2 FQNEAQ (reference sequence). V lost 1 base and J lost 8, with 5 bases in between. The CDR3 DNA reads as TGTGCCAGCAGCTTAGTTGGGGAAGCTTTCTTT. Translating it yields CASSLVGEAFF.

This sequence joins TRBV12-3 or TRBV12-4 and TRBJ2-3; 9 bases fit TRBD1. There are 16 residues in the CDR3. After removal of 3 bases from V and 0 bases from J, the junction contained 4 bases not matched to a gene. CDR3 DNA: TGTGCCAGCAGTTTGGGGACAGGGCCTAGCACAGATACGCAGTATTTT. Protein sequence: CASSLGTGPSTDTQYF.

At least ten counts were recorded for this clonotype. The chain is built from TRBV12-3 or TRBV12-4 and TRBJ1-6; no clear D gene. V gave up 6 bases and J gave up 7 bases, with 28 bases separating them. This CDR3 region has 19 residues. The CDR3 here is CASSQIPDLSDPSNSPLHF. The DNA for the CDR3 is TGTGCCAGCAGCCAAATACCGGACCTCTCAGATCCTTCGAATTCACCCCTCCACTTT.

The V and J genes are TRBV30 and TRBJ2-2; 10 bases are a match to TRBD2. The CDR3 extends over 14 amino acids. The junction had 3 bases not matched to a gene; V was cut back by 3 bases and J by 5 bases. Germline CDR1 and CDR2: GTSNPN and SVGIG (reference sequence). The CDR3 DNA reads as TGTGCCTGGAGGATACTAGCGGGAACCGGGGAGCTGTTTTTT. It codes for CAWRILAGTGELFF.

The chain has TRBV6-1 and TRBJ2-1; 11 bases line up with TRBD2. CDR3 size: 15 residues. V shed 1 base, J shed 7 bases, and the junction held 3 bases outside the gene matches. Germline assignment: CDR1 MNHNS and CDR2 SASEGT. The CDR3 DNA reads TGTGCCAGCAGTGAAGGGGGACTAGCGGAGAATGAGCAGTTCTTC. Translated: CASSEGGLAENEQFF.

The rearrangement uses TRBV5-6 and TRBJ2-5, with D unclear. The CDR3 extends over 15 amino acids. With 0 bases removed from V and 5 bases from J, the gap between germline ends came to 14 bases. CDR1 is SGHDT, CDR2 YYEEEE, per germline. The CDR3 region is CASSLAGFARETQYF. The CDR3 DNA reads as TGTGCCAGCAGCTTGGCCGGATTCGCACGCGAGACCCAGTACTTC.

The chain joins TRBV5-6 to TRBJ2-2; perhaps D is TRBD1 or TRBD2 (6 bases each). This CDR3 spans 16 amino acids. Per germline, CDR1 SGHDT and CDR2 YYEEEE. V dropped 4 bases and J dropped 3 bases, with 16 bases sitting between them. The CDR3 DNA sequence: TGTGCCAGCAGCCTTTACAGGGACTGGGACACCGGGGAGCTGTTTTTT. This codes for CASSLYRDWDTGELFF.

Points on this clonotype: The CDR3 end shows no conserved phenylalanine or tryptophan, and so a read error is likely. CDR3 sequence: CASSRDRVSQPQHL. The CDR3, as DNA: TGTGCCAGCAGCCGGGACAGGGTGAGCCAGCCCCAGCATCTT. The chain joins TRBV12-3 or TRBV12-4 to TRBJ1-5; 9 nucleotides match TRBD1. V trimming: 6 bases; J trimming: 7 bases; junction bases outside the gene matches: 7. The CDR3 spans 14 residues.

This clonotype was seen at least ten times. The CDR3 DNA is TGTGCCAGCAGACCCGGGACTAGCGGGAGACCTGGGGCCAACGTCCTGACTTTC. It codes for CASRPGTSGRPGANVLTF. This sequence joins TRBV6-1 and TRBJ2-6; TRBD2 matches 14 bases. Trimming took 6 bases from V and 2 from J; bases not matched to a gene: 6. Germline V gene lookup returns CDR1 MNHNS and CDR2 SASEGT. The CDR3 totals 18 residues.

V usage is TRBV19 and J usage is TRBJ2-7; either TRBD1 or TRBD2 may supply D (5 bases each). The CDR3 has 13 residues. Trimming removed 7 bases at V and 2 bases at J, with 12 bases between. The germline V gene has CDR1 LNHDA and CDR2 SQIVND (reference sequence). CDR3 sequence (DNA): TGTGCCAGTACCAGGGACGGAGCCTACGAGCAGTACTTC. It encodes CASTRDGAYEQYF. Full variable domain (missing parts from reference TRBV19 and TRBJ2-7): DGGITQSPKYLFRKEGQNVTLSCEQNLNHDAMYWYRQDPGQGLRLIYYSQIVNDFQKGDIAEGYSVSREKKESFPLTVTSAQKNPTAFYLCASTRDGAYEQYFGPGTRLTVT.

In the case of this clonotype: One base away lies a much larger clone, so this may be a sequencing read error. The chain is built from TRBV3-1 and TRBJ2-5; D might be TRBD1 (6 bases). The V gene lost 7 bases and the J gene lost 1 base, with 16 bases spanning the gap. Germline V lookup: CDR1 LGHDT, CDR2 YNNKEL (reference sequence). The CDR3 contains 15 residues. For the CDR3, the DNA is TGTGCCAGCAACCTACAGGGAAAGGGCCAAGAGACCCAGTACTTC. Its translation is CASNLQGKGQETQYF.

The V call is TRBV27, the J call TRBJ1-6, with TRBD1 matching 7 bases. Germline V gene sequence: CDR1 MNHEY, CDR2 SMNVEV (reference sequence). The CDR3 sequence is 15 residues long. Trimming took 5 bases from V and 6 from J; bases not matched to a gene: 7. The CDR3 DNA follows: TGTGCCAGCAGTACCCGGGACAGCCTTAATTCACCCCTCCACTTT. It specifies CASSTRDSLNSPLHF.

This chain links TRBV20-1 with TRBJ2-7; perhaps TRBD2 as D (6 bases). The V end lost 5 bases, the J end lost 3 bases, and 14 bases lay between the germline ends. In germline, CDR1 is DFQATT, CDR2 SNEGSKA (reference sequence). There are 13 residues in the CDR3. CDR3 amino acids: CSAGRDSHYEQYF. The CDR3 DNA follows: TGCAGTGCTGGCCGGGACTCTCACTACGAGCAGTACTTC.

This clonotype was observed a few times. The chain recombines TRBV4-2 with TRBJ1-1; 7 bases map to TRBD1. The CDR3 totals 14 residues. Germline V gene data show CDR1 as LGHNA and CDR2 as YNFKEQ. The junction had 5 bases not matched to a gene; V was cut back by 1 base and J by 6 bases. The DNA of the CDR3 is TGTGCCAGCAGCCAAGGAGGGACAGTCCCTGAAGCTTTCTTT. This codes for CASSQGGTVPEAFF.

This clonotype has just a few counts. The chain uses TRBV28 and TRBJ1-2, with TRBD1 identical over 8 bases. Losses at the gene ends were 8 bases for V and 6 bases for J; bases not matched to a gene: 11. Germline V gene data show CDR1 as MDHEN and CDR2 as SYDVKM. The CDR3 has 14 amino acids. CDR3 loop: CASDSDRVGDGYTF. As DNA, the CDR3 is TGTGCCAGCGACTCGGACAGGGTCGGGGATGGCTACACCTTC.

V gene TRBV11-2 combines with J gene TRBJ2-7; TRBD2 is a possible D gene (5 bases). The germline V gene has CDR1 SGHAT and CDR2 FQNNGV. The length of the CDR3 is 14 residues. Trimming left V 0 bases short and J 3 bases short, with 9 bases between. The CDR3 here is CASSLETGNYEQYF. The CDR3 DNA is TGTGCCAGCAGCTTAGAGACGGGAAACTACGAGCAGTACTTC.

This clonotype showed up just a few times. The J gene is TRBJ1-2, the V gene TRBV25-1; possibly TRBD1 for D (6 bases). The CDR3 loop spans 15 amino acids. The V gene lost 3 bases and the J gene lost 5 bases, with 16 bases spanning the gap. CDR1 and CDR2 (germline): MGHDK, SYGVNS. The CDR3 DNA sequence: TGTGCCAGCAGTGAGACAGGTTCCCGAAATTATGGCTACACCTTC. Residues: CASSETGSRNYGYTF.

This clonotype appeared a few times. The chain employs TRBV2 and TRBJ2-7; D possibly corresponds to TRBD2 (5 bases). Trimming stripped 2 bases from V and 0 bases from J, with 14 bases between. CDR1 is SNHLY and CDR2 is FYNNEI in the germline V gene. This CDR3 spans 16 amino acids. CDR3 bases: TGTGCCAGCAGTGAATTAGACATAGGGAGCTCCTACGAGCAGTACTTC. Translation: CASSELDIGSSYEQYF.

This clonotype was seen ten or more times. V gene TRBV2 combines with J gene TRBJ2-7; TRBD1 aligns across 7 bases. The V gene's germline CDR1 is SNHLY and CDR2 FYNNEI. The CDR3 runs 12 residues. The junction had 4 bases not matched to a gene; V was cut back by 8 bases and J by 3 bases. The CDR3, as DNA: TGTGCCAGCGGACAGGAGATCTACGAGCAGTACTTC. Amino acids: CASGQEIYEQYF.

The genes are TRBV6-1 and TRBJ1-2; D not certain. V was shortened by 5 bases and J by 3 bases, with 19 bases between the two germline ends. Germline V gives CDR1 MNHNS, CDR2 SASEGT. There are 16 residues in the CDR3. CDR3 bases: TGTGCCAGCAGTCGCTCCCCTGGGTTCCCTTACTATGGCTACACCTTC. It translates to CASSRSPGFPYYGYTF.

This clonotype was observed many times. This chain joins TRBV12-3 or TRBV12-4 and TRBJ2-7; 9 nucleotides align to TRBD2. The CDR3 is 15 amino acids. V was clipped by 2 bases and J by 7 bases; unmatched bases: 9. In DNA form, the CDR3 reads TGTGCCAGCAGTTTACTAGCGGGGACTTCGGGAGAGCAGTACTTC. Translating gives CASSLLAGTSGEQYF.